This entry concerns a single T cell receptor beta chain. The germline V and J ends were trimmed by 5 bases and 0 bases, with 14 bases remaining between them. Per the germline V gene, CDR1 is SGHTA and CDR2 is FQGNSA. The CDR3 is made up of 17 amino acids. The entry originates in a study of blood T cell repertoires in COVID-19. Sequencing used immunoSEQ multiplex PCR; TCRdb keeps in-frame clones, though not all of them. This table has 270,000 or so clones, about 80% appearing once. The clonotype comes from a man aged 50-59 years who had recovered from COVID-19. The V call is TRBV7-2, the J call TRBJ1-6; D gene ambiguous. Sequencing was carried out using PBMCs or T cells enriched from blood (not recorded which). The CDR3 DNA is TGTGCCAGCAGCCCACCCCCCTTCGGCTCCTATAATTCACCCCTCCACTTT. This sequence encodes CASSPPPFGSYNSPLHF.